The present TCR beta chain was sequenced within a study of T cell changes during pregnancy in multiple sclerosis (dated by TCRdb to about 2019). Study-wide context: In women with multiple sclerosis, the researchers looked at how the T cell repertoire shifted as pregnancy progressed.

Sequences SEHNR (CDR1) and FQNEAQ (CDR2) are obtained from the germline V gene (reference sequence). The CDR3 spans 18 residues, from the cysteine through the phenylalanine. This entry keeps only the CDR3 DNA: 54 bases, framed from base 1. Trimming costs V 7 bases and J 2 bases, and their ends lie 23 bases apart. Worth noting for this clone: The antigen it recognizes is unknown. One base away there is no much larger clone; base qualities are not given.

Libraries were constructed by the immunoSEQ multiplex PCR assay. This immuneACCESS table, as held by TCRdb, lists in-frame sequences with V and J called but not all clones. Of the missing ones, under half trace to an unresolved V gene in checked studies; the others have no known cause. The table for this sample lists roughly 40,000 clones; over 75% of them were counted only once. About 7.8% of the sample rests with the top ten. The receptor's source is a female donor with multiple sclerosis, enrolled in a pregnancy study. The V and J genes are TRBV7-9 and TRBJ1-4; the D gene is unclear. This specimen was CD8+ T cells from peripheral blood mononuclear cells, taken before pregnancy. The sequenced DNA is TGTGCCAGCACCGACTCCTCGGCGGGGTTTTTCACTAATGAAAAACTGTTTTTT. The translation is CASTDSSAGFFTNEKLFF.